This TCR beta chain emerged from a study of blood T cell dynamics during melanoma immunotherapy. On the study more broadly: First-line therapy was either pembrolizumab or nivolumab with ipilimumab for metastatic melanoma.

Produced via immunoSEQ multiplex PCR; TCRdb's table is partial and in-frame only. The table lists approximately 17,000 clones, just over 90% of them singletons. This CDR3 is 14 amino acids long. CDR1 is MNHEY and CDR2 is SMNVEV in the germline V gene (reference sequence). V gave up 6 bases and J gave up 8 bases, with 16 bases separating them. The time point is: pre-treatment baseline. This receptor was obtained from a human donor with melanoma. The chain combines TRBV27 with TRBJ1-4, with D perhaps TRBD1 (6 bases). The material sequenced was blood, taken from a patient treated with checkpoint blockade. The CDR3 sequence: CASSFQGSGEKLFF. CDR3 sequence (DNA): TGTGCCAGCAGCTTCCAGGGGTCAGGGGAAAAACTGTTTTTT.